Each of the 3 T cell receptor beta chains below was sequenced from the same sample in a study of CD8+CD57+ T cells in acquired aplastic anemia (dated by TCRdb to 2017 to 2018). Data came from an Illumina HiSeq 2000. TCR beta VDJ combination and CDR3 sequence profiling used genomic DNA as the template. TCRdb reprocessing: public reads trimmed at Q25 with fastp, clones called with MiXCR, in-frame beta chains kept. Duplicate CDR3 protein sequences are folded into a single record with the most common DNA and genes. The table for this sample lists hundreds of thousands of distinct CDR3 sequences; about a third of them were counted only once. Less than 1% of the sample belongs to the ten largest clones. Patients chosen for sequencing had shown expansion of CD8+CD57+ cells by flow cytometry. The sequencing input was sorted CD4+, CD8+, or CD8+CD57+ T cells (not recorded which) from PBMCs. The source of these receptors is a human donor with aplastic anemia.

The table lists this clonotype with a few counts. The CDR3 bases are TGTGCCAGCAGGGAAGCGGGGTCCGGCCTTTGGGAGCAGTACTTC. It codes for CASREAGSGLWEQYF. V gene TRBV24-1 combines with J gene TRBJ2-7, with 7 bases matching TRBD2. This CDR3 region has 15 residues. V shed 11 bases and J 7 bases; nucleotides not matched to a gene: 19. Germline CDR1 is KGHDR and CDR2 is SFDVKD.

This clonotype appeared many times. The V and J genes are TRBV10-2 and TRBJ2-1, with D unresolved. CDR3 length equals 12 residues. Trimming took 3 bases from V and 9 from J, leaving 9 bases between them. Germline assignment: CDR1 WSHSY and CDR2 SAAADI. CDR3 sequence (DNA): TGCGCCAGCAGTGATTCAGTTAGTGAGCAGTTCTTC. Translating gives CASSDSVSEQFF.

This chain joins TRBV2 and TRBJ2-7; D perhaps matches TRBD1 (7 bases). CDR1 SNHLY and CDR2 FYNNEI come from the germline V gene. The CDR3 contains 16 residues. V was trimmed by 1 base and J by 3 bases, leaving 16 bases between them. CDR3 amino acids: CASSEGTGGVFYEQYF. The CDR3 coding sequence is TGTGCCAGCAGTGAAGGGACAGGAGGGGTATTCTACGAGCAGTACTTC.